Shown below are 5 T cell receptor beta chains from a single sample sequenced in a study of Graves' ophthalmopathy and Graves' hyperthyroidism. Scientists amplified the TCR beta CDR3 regions from RNA transcripts. First-round RT-PCR used HTBI primers; second-round multiplex PCR followed. Each CDR3 protein is one row after TCRdb ran MiXCR on the multiplex PCR reads. The sample holds over a million distinct CDR3 sequences, about 40% seen once. Specimen: peripheral blood or thyroid tissue (not recorded which). These receptors originate from an adult man with Graves' hyperthyroidism.

The V and J genes are TRBV7-2 and TRBJ1-1, with 7 bases matching TRBD1. The CDR3 contains 16 residues. Trimming took 6 bases from V and 4 from J; bases not matched to a gene: 14. Germline V gene lookup returns CDR1 SGHTA and CDR2 FQGNSA. CDR3: CASSGGDSLRSTEAFF. The DNA for the CDR3 is TGTGCCAGCAGTGGGGGGGACAGCCTCCGTTCCACTGAAGCTTTCTTT. Drawing the rest from reference TRBV7-2 and TRBJ1-1, the complete variable domain is GAGVSQSPSNKVTEKGKDVELRCDPISGHTALYWYRQSLGQGLEFLIYFQGNSAPDKSGLPSDRFSAERTGGSVSTLTIQRTQQEDSAVYLCASSGGDSLRSTEAFFGQGTRLTVV.

The chain has TRBV20-1 and TRBJ1-5; weak D call: TRBD1 (6 bases). The germline V gene has CDR1 DFQATT and CDR2 SNEGSKA (reference sequence). Trimming cost V 6 bases and J 0 bases, with 12 bases left between them. This CDR3 region has 14 residues. The CDR3 region is CSALQGSSNQPQHF. The CDR3 coding sequence is TGCAGTGCCCTGCAGGGGAGTAGCAATCAGCCCCAGCATTTT.

This clonotype was recorded at least ten times. The chain combines TRBV11-1 with TRBJ1-1; D uncertain. The CDR3 loop spans 14 amino acids. Trimming took 5 bases from V and 0 from J, leaving 10 bases between them. Per the germline V gene, CDR1 is SGHAT and CDR2 is FQDESV (reference sequence). The CDR3 loop is CASSTTRVNTEAFF. The DNA of the CDR3 is TGTGCCAGCAGCACGACGAGGGTGAACACTGAAGCTTTCTTT.

V usage is TRBV6-5 and J usage is TRBJ1-1, with D possibly TRBD1 on 6 matching bases. V dropped 7 bases and J dropped 3 bases, with 18 bases sitting between them. The germline V gene has CDR1 MNHEY and CDR2 SVGAGI. The CDR3 is 15 amino acids. The CDR3 loop reads CASTAAGAAYTEAFF. The CDR3 coding sequence is TGTGCCAGCACCGCGGCGGGGGCGGCGTACACTGAAGCTTTCTTT.

This clonotype was recorded at least ten times. CDR3 amino acids: CATNRDSETQYF. CDR3 in DNA: TGTGCCACCAATAGGGACTCAGAGACCCAGTACTTC. The chain employs TRBV15 and TRBJ2-5, with D perhaps TRBD2 (6 bases). Looked up from germline, CDR1 is LNHNV and CDR2 is YYDKDF (reference sequence). V lost 7 bases to trimming and J lost 4 bases, with 10 bases between them. The CDR3 is 12 amino acids.